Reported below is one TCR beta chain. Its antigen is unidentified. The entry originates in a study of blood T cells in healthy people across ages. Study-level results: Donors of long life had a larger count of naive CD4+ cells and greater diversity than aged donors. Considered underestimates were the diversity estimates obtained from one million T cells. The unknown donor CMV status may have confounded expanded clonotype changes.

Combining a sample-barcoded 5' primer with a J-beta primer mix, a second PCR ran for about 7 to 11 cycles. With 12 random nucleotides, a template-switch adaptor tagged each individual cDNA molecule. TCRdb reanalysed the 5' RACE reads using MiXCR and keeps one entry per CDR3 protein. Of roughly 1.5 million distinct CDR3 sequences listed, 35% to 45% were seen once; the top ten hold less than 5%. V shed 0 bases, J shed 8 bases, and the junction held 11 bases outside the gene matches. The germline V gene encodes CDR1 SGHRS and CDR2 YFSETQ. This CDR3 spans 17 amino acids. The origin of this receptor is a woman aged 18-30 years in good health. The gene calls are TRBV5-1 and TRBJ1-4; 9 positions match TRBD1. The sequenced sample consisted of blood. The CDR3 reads CASSLVGQGPGVEKLFF. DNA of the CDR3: TGCGCCAGCAGCTTGGTCGGACAGGGGCCTGGGGTGGAAAAACTGTTTTTT.